This TCR beta chain was identified during a study of T cells after somatic rescue of genetic block. Looked up from germline, CDR1 is MDHEN and CDR2 is SYDVKM. There are 14 residues in the CDR3. V lost 7 bases and J 9 bases, leaving 19 bases between the germline ends. Method: immunoSEQ multiplex PCR; TCRdb's copy keeps in-frame clones and lacks some. The sample holds about 120,000 clones; around nine tenths are singletons and the top ten take around 1.5%. The sample was peripheral blood mononuclear cells (PBMCs). J is TRBJ1-5 and V is TRBV28; D call uncertain. This TCR came from a woman under 30. The CDR3 is CASTPPDRERPQHF. In nucleotides, the CDR3 is TGTGCCAGCACCCCCCCGGATCGGGAACGGCCCCAGCATTTT.